Listed here is a single T cell receptor (beta chain). The data originate from a study of OX40 agonist ivuxolimab in advanced cancers. For the study at large: Administration of intravenous ivuxolimab to patients occurred every 2 weeks at 0.01 to 10 mg/kg.

The data were produced by immunoSEQ multiplex PCR, yet TCRdb's version contains in-frame clones alone and is incomplete. Of roughly 76,000 clones listed, 84% are singletons. The CDR3 spans 14 residues. V was pared by 5 bases and J by 6 bases, with 16 bases between. Germline CDR1 is SGHTA and CDR2 is FQGNSA. The receptor's source is an adult with an advanced solid tumor such as melanoma, head and neck, liver or kidney cancer. The specimen was CD4+ or CD8+ T cells sorted from blood, collected in a trial of the OX40 agonist ivuxolimab. The genes are TRBV7-2 and TRBJ1-1; D is uncertain. CDR3 nucleotides: TGTGCCAGCAGCGCCGGGCAGAGCCACTCTGAAGCTTTCTTT. As protein: CASSAGQSHSEAFF.